The 20 T cell receptor beta chains reported below all come from one sample, sequenced in a study of PD-L1 blockade in urothelial cancer. The time point: peripheral blood 6 weeks after treatment start. Assay: immunoSEQ multiplex PCR; the TCRdb copy retains only in-frame clones and omits some. Of over 100,000 clones in the sample, less than 95% were seen once. The input for sequencing was PBMCs, taken around atezolizumab (anti-PD-L1) treatment. The receptors were sampled from a man in his 60s with urothelial cancer.

The chain combines TRBV4-2 with TRBJ2-3; 14 bases align to TRBD2. J gave up 2 bases and V 4 bases, and 11 bases lay outside the gene matches. The germline V gene has CDR1 LGHNA and CDR2 YNFKEQ. The CDR3 length is 19 residues. CDR3 sequence (DNA): TGTGCCAGCAGCCGTGAGACTAGCGGGGGGGCCATTCTCACAGATACGCAGTATTTT. Its protein product is CASSRETSGGAILTDTQYF.

This sequence joins TRBV19 and TRBJ1-1; 11 bases match TRBD1. With 4 bases clipped from V and 0 bases from J, the junction kept 1 base outside the gene matches. The CDR3 is 15 amino acids. Germline CDR1 reads LNHDA; CDR2 reads SQIVND (reference sequence). Here the CDR3 reads CASSRTGGLNTEAFF. The CDR3 DNA reads as TGTGCCAGTAGTAGGACAGGGGGCTTGAACACTGAAGCTTTCTTT.

The rearrangement joins TRBV9 to TRBJ1-2, with 8 bases fitting TRBD1. The CDR3 totals 16 residues. Germline assignment: CDR1 SGDLS and CDR2 YYNGEE. Unmatched junction bases numbered 11, after V lost 3 bases and J lost 4 bases. The CDR3 DNA is TGTGCCAGCAGCGCGGACGACAGGGGACGATCCTATGGCTACACCTTC. Encoded protein: CASSADDRGRSYGYTF.

The CDR3 bases are TGCGCCAGCACCGGACAGGACGGGGGTTACGAGCAGTACTTC. Its protein product is CASTGQDGGYEQYF. The chain couples TRBV5-1 to TRBJ2-7; tentative D call: TRBD1 (7 bases). Germline V lookup: CDR1 SGHRS, CDR2 YFSETQ. V lost 6 bases, J lost 4 bases, and 17 bases lay in between. The CDR3 covers 14 residues.

This sequence joins TRBV2 and TRBJ1-5, with D unclear. Germline V CDR1 and CDR2: SNHLY, FYNNEI. V lost 7 bases and J lost 6, with 13 bases in between. The CDR3 extends over 13 amino acids. The DNA for the CDR3 is TGTGCCAGCACTATGGTGGTTACTCAGCCCCAGCATTTT. Residues: CASTMVVTQPQHF.

V usage is TRBV4-3 and J usage is TRBJ2-7; D unresolved. V lost 2 bases, J lost 2 bases, and 16 bases lay in between. The CDR3 sequence is 16 residues long. CDR1 LGHNA and CDR2 YSLEER come from the germline V gene. The CDR3 protein is CASSQRYETWTYEQYF. The CDR3 DNA is TGCGCCAGCAGCCAAAGGTACGAGACATGGACCTACGAGCAGTACTTC.

V usage is TRBV7-3 and J usage is TRBJ2-7, with D possibly matching TRBD2 (5 bases). Trimming stripped 5 bases from V and 5 bases from J, with 13 bases between. CDR1 is SGHTA and CDR2 is FQGTGA in the germline V gene. CDR3 length: 13 residues. As DNA, the CDR3 is TGTGCCAGCAGCGTGACTTCCGGGAACGAGCAGTACTTC. It encodes CASSVTSGNEQYF.

The CDR3 bases are TGTGCCAGTAGTCAACGGGACAGGGGTATGCGGGAGCTGTTTTTT. Protein: CASSQRDRGMRELFF. The rearrangement links TRBV19 to TRBJ2-2; TRBD1 agrees at 10 bases. The CDR3 is 15 residues long. Per germline, CDR1 LNHDA and CDR2 SQIVND (reference sequence). V was clipped by 5 bases and J by 9 bases; unmatched bases: 9.

This sequence joins TRBV23-1 and TRBJ2-7, with D possibly matching TRBD1 (5 bases). TRBV23-1 is known as an ORF, though its function is uncertain. Between the trimmed V and J ends, which lost 1 base and 3 bases, there was a span of 13 bases. The CDR3 totals 15 residues. This CDR3 is CASSQYNARDYEQYF. The DNA for the CDR3 is TGCGCCAGCAGTCAATATAATGCCAGGGACTACGAGCAGTACTTC.

The gene calls are TRBV5-1 and TRBJ2-1; 7 positions match TRBD2. This CDR3 has 15 residues. Germline assignment: CDR1 SGHRS and CDR2 YFSETQ. The junction had 4 bases not matched to a gene; V was cut back by 2 bases and J by 2 bases. The DNA of the CDR3 is TGCGCCAGCAGCTTAAAGCGGGGTCCCTACAATGAGCAGTTCTTC. Translating it yields CASSLKRGPYNEQFF.

The chain joins TRBV4-3 to TRBJ2-3, with 10 bases that match TRBD2. V trimming: 1 base; J trimming: 4 bases; junction bases outside the gene matches: 5. Germline CDR1 LGHNA, CDR2 YSLEER. The CDR3 consists of 16 residues. Written as DNA, the CDR3 is TGCGCCAGCAGCCAAGGGGCTAGCGGGAGCTCAGATACGCAGTATTTT. Its translation: CASSQGASGSSDTQYF.

CDR3 amino acids: CAWNKGLNQETQYF. The CDR3 DNA reads as TGTGCCTGGAATAAGGGGTTGAACCAAGAGACCCAGTACTTC. The chain is built from TRBV30 and TRBJ2-5; a weak D match, TRBD1 (5 bases). The CDR3 contains 14 residues. The V and J ends lost 4 bases and 0 bases respectively, with 12 bases between them. Germline V lookup: CDR1 GTSNPN, CDR2 SVGIG (reference sequence).

V gene TRBV5-4 combines with J gene TRBJ2-5, with 10 bases lining up with TRBD2. The CDR3 extends over 15 amino acids. Germline CDR1 and CDR2: SGHNT and YYREEE (reference sequence). Germline trimming cut 7 bases from V and 5 bases from J; bases unmatched to any gene: 11. The CDR3 nucleotides read TGTGCCAGCCGGCCCGGAGCGGGGGGGGGTGAGACCCAGTACTTC. Residues: CASRPGAGGGETQYF.

V and J are TRBV15 and TRBJ2-3, with 13 nucleotides matching TRBD2. Germline V gives CDR1 LNHNV, CDR2 YYDKDF (reference sequence). The CDR3 contains 16 residues. V gave up 4 bases and J gave up 5 bases; unmatched junction bases: 6. The CDR3 DNA reads as TGTGCCACCAGCACCCGGACTAGCGGGAGCCGAGATACGCAGTATTTT. Its protein is CATSTRTSGSRDTQYF.

About this clone itself: Other nucleotide sequences from this sample produce the same CDR3. The V gene is TRBV5-4, the J gene TRBJ1-6; D possibly corresponds to TRBD1 (5 bases). With 0 bases removed from V and 2 bases from J, the gap between germline ends came to 12 bases. The germline V gene encodes CDR1 SGHNT and CDR2 YYREEE (reference sequence). The CDR3 totals 17 residues. CDR3 bases: TGTGCCAGCAGCTTGGGTACTTGGGGCGCCTATAATTCACCCCTCCACTTT. This encodes CASSLGTWGAYNSPLHF.

V gene TRBV2 combines with J gene TRBJ2-3; 9 bases match TRBD2. J lost 8 bases, V lost 3 bases, and 6 bases had no gene match. This CDR3 is 14 amino acids long. CDR1 SNHLY and CDR2 FYNNEI come from the germline V gene. The CDR3 DNA follows: TGTGCCAGCAGTGAGGCTAGCGGGATAGGTACGCAGTATTTT. Its translation is CASSEASGIGTQYF.

The chain has TRBV7-8 and TRBJ2-5; D unresolved. The CDR3 length is 13 residues. In germline, CDR1 is SGHVS, CDR2 FQNEAQ. V lost 7 bases to trimming and J lost 6 bases, with 15 bases between them. CDR3 region: CASNPGAAQTQYF. DNA for the CDR3: TGTGCCAGCAACCCCGGCGCGGCGCAGACCCAGTACTTC.

The chain couples TRBV25-1 to TRBJ1-4; D is uncertain. The germline V gene has CDR1 MGHDK and CDR2 SYGVNS. The V end was cut by 6 bases, the J end by 4 bases, with 18 bases between. The CDR3 is 16 residues long. CDR3 bases: TGTGCCAGCAGCGAGGGCTATAGAGGGCTTAATGAAAAACTGTTTTTT. This sequence encodes CASSEGYRGLNEKLFF.

This clone was recorded once. The CDR3 protein is CASSSLAGDHEQYF. CDR3 nucleotide sequence: TGTGCCAGCAGCTCACTAGCGGGAGACCACGAGCAGTACTTC. The chain is built from TRBV7-2 and TRBJ2-7; 11 nucleotides line up with TRBD2. This CDR3 has 14 amino acids. The junction had 4 bases not matched to a gene; V was cut back by 4 bases and J by 5 bases. Germline V gives CDR1 SGHTA, CDR2 FQGNSA.

The CDR3 DNA is TGCGCCAGCAGTCTGGGACAGGCCGATCATTGCAATCAGCCCCAGCATTTT. Translating gives CASSLGQADHCNQPQHF. The chain employs TRBV10-2 and TRBJ1-5; 8 bases map to TRBD1. V trimming: 5 bases; J trimming: 2 bases; junction bases outside the gene matches: 11. The CDR3 loop spans 17 amino acids. Looked up from germline, CDR1 is WSHSY and CDR2 is SAAADI.